Shown below are 5 T cell receptor beta chains from a single sample sequenced in a study of technical replicates of blood from a few donors. The protocol was immunoSEQ multiplex PCR, while the TCRdb copy is restricted to in-frame clones and leaves out a portion. The repertoire holds 65,000 to 90,000 clones, with roughly nine tenths as singletons. The source material was T cells isolated from PBMCs. These TCRs come from a human donor in good health.

This clone was picked up one time. The rearrangement links TRBV4-1 to TRBJ2-3; D remains unclear. V gave up 0 bases and J gave up 4 bases, with 5 bases separating them. The length of the CDR3 is 13 residues. Germline V gene sequence: CDR1 MGHRA, CDR2 YSYEKL. The CDR3 nucleotides are TGCGCCAGCAGCCAAGATACAGCAGATACGCAGTATTTT. Its translation: CASSQDTADTQYF.

The genes are TRBV6-5 and TRBJ2-7; TRBD2 matches at 8 bases. Trimming cost V 2 bases and J 2 bases; bases outside gene matches: 5. The CDR3 consists of 15 residues. The germline CDR1 and CDR2 sequences are MNHEY and SVGAGI. CDR3 amino acids: CASSYRTSQTYEQYF. CDR3 bases: TGTGCCAGCAGTTACCGGACTAGCCAAACCTACGAGCAGTACTTC.

The CDR3, as DNA: TGTGCCAGCAGCGTACTTGACAGGGATTTCGACGAGCAGTACTTC. This encodes CASSVLDRDFDEQYF. V and J are TRBV9 and TRBJ2-7; 7 positions match TRBD1. There are 15 residues in the CDR3. Germline V CDR1 and CDR2: SGDLS, YYNGEE. The J segment lost 5 bases and the V segment lost 1 base, leaving 9 bases of the junction unmatched.

The chain employs TRBV7-9 and TRBJ2-2; the match to TRBD1 covers 9 bases. With V trimmed by 4 bases and J by 3 bases, 6 bases remained unmatched. Germline V gene sequence: CDR1 SEHNR, CDR2 FQNEAQ (reference sequence). This CDR3 is built from 16 residues. CDR3 residues: CASSSWTGEYTGELFF. The CDR3 nucleotides are TGTGCCAGCAGCTCCTGGACAGGGGAGTACACCGGGGAGCTGTTTTTT. The whole variable domain, filled in from reference TRBV7-9 and TRBJ2-2, reads DTGVSQNPRHKITKRGQNVTFRCDPISEHNRLYWYRQTLGQGPEFLTYFQNEAQLEKSRLLSDRFSAERPKGSFSTLEIQRTEQGDSAMYLCASSSWTGEYTGELFFGEGSRLTVL.

The chain employs TRBV10-3 and TRBJ2-7; 9 bases fit TRBD2. The germline CDR1 and CDR2 sequences are ENHRY and SYGVKD. The length of the CDR3 is 19 residues. Germline trimming cut 1 base from V and 1 base from J; bases unmatched to any gene: 14. CDR3 in DNA: TGTGCCATCAGTGAGTTTAGTAGCGGGAGTCCTTTGGGATCCTACGAGCAGTACTTC. This codes for CAISEFSSGSPLGSYEQYF.